Sequencing of this TCR beta chain was carried out in a study of CD8 T cells in ankylosing spondylitis. The CDR3 has 14 residues. J gave up 8 bases and V 5 bases, and 8 bases lay outside the gene matches. Germline V gives CDR1 MNHEY, CDR2 SMNVEV (reference sequence). Points on this clonotype: What it binds is unknown.

TCRdb re-derived calls from the 5' RACE reads in MiXCR, one entry per CDR3 protein. The sample shows around 890,000 distinct CDR3 sequences, 12% of them seen only once. Study results and limitations: Disease-linked clones had a CD8+ phenotype and relatively low frequency in peripheral blood. Reported data indicate significant enrichment of disease-linked clones within matched ankylosing spondylitis synovial fluid. Ankylosing spondylitis blood appeared to carry a characteristic TCR beta motif of several highly homologous variants.

Sequencing was done on a sample of blood, either unsorted or a sorted T cell fraction (not recorded which). V usage is TRBV27 and J usage is TRBJ1-5; 8 nucleotides agree with TRBD1. This receptor was obtained from a male donor with ankylosing spondylitis. The CDR3 nucleotides read TGTGCCAGCAGTGGCGCAGGGGGCTATAAGCCCCAGCATTTT. This codes for CASSGAGGYKPQHF.